Sequencing of this T cell receptor beta chain was carried out in a study of T cells in Graves' hyperthyroidism and ophthalmopathy. This clonotype was seen only a few times. TCR beta CDR3 sequences were amplified from RNA transcripts. Researchers ran a first-round RT-PCR on the TCR CDR3 using the HTBI primer set. A single record per CDR3 protein comes from TCRdb applying MiXCR to the multiplex PCR reads. The table has some 420,000 distinct CDR3 sequences, about 13% seen once; the top ten hold approximately 5.3%. The receptor's source is a woman between 18 and 30 years old with Graves' hyperthyroidism. Sample: blood.

Written as DNA, the CDR3 is TGCGCCAGCAGCTTGGGGTGGCCCCACTTTAATCAGCCCCAGCATTTT. It specifies CASSLGWPHFNQPQHF. The chain combines TRBV5-1 with TRBJ1-5; D gene unclear. From germline, CDR1 is SGHRS and CDR2 YFSETQ. The CDR3 spans 16 residues. Trimming left V 0 bases short and J 4 bases short, with 14 bases between.